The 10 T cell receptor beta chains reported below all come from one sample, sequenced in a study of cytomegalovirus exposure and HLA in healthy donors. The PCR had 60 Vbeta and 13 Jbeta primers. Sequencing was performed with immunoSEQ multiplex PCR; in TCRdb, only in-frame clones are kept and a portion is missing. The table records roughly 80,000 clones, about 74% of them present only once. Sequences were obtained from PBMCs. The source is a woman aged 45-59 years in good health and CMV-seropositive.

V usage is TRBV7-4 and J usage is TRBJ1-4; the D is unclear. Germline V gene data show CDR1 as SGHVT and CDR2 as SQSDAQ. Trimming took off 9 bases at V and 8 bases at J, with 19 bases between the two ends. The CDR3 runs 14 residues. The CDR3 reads CASTITGIQEKLFF. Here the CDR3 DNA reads TGTGCCAGTACGATAACGGGGATCCAGGAAAAACTGTTTTTT.

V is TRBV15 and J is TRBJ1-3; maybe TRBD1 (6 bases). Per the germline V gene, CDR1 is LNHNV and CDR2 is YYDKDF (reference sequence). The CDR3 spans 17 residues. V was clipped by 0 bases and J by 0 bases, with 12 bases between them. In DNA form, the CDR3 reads TGTGCCACCAGCAGAGATCTGGACAGTGCCTCTGGAAACACCATATATTTT. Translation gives CATSRDLDSASGNTIYF.

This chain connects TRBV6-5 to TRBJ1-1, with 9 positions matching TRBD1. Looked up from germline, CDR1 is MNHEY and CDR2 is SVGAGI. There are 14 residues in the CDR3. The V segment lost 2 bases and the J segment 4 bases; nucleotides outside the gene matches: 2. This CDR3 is CASSYRTGVTEAFF. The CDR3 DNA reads TGTGCCAGCAGTTACCGGACAGGGGTCACTGAAGCTTTCTTT.

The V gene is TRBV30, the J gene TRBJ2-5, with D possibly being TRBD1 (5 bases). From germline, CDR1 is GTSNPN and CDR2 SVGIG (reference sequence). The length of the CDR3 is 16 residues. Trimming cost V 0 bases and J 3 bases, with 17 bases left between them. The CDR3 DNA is TGTGCCTGGAGTGTATACCGGGTATTCAGGGAAGAGACCCAGTACTTC. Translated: CAWSVYRVFREETQYF. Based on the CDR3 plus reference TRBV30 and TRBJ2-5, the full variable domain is SQTIHQWPATLVQPVGSPLSLECTVEGTSNPNLYWYRQAAGRGLQLLFYSVGIGQISSEVPQNLSASRPQDRQFILSSKKLLLSDSGFYLCAWSVYRVFREETQYFGPGTRLLVL.

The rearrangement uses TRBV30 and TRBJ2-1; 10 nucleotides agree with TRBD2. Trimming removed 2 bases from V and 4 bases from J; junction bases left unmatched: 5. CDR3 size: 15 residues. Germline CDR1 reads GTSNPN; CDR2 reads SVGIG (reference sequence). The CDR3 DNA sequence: TGTGCCTGGAGTCCCGGGACTAGCGTTTACAATGAGCAGTTCTTC. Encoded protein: CAWSPGTSVYNEQFF.

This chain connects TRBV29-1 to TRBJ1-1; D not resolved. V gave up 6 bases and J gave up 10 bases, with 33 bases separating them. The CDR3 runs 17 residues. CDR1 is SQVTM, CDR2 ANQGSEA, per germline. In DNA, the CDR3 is TGCAGCGTCGGTGGTGGACTCTCCACGGTAGCTACGAACGGAGCTTTCTTT. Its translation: CSVGGGLSTVATNGAFF.

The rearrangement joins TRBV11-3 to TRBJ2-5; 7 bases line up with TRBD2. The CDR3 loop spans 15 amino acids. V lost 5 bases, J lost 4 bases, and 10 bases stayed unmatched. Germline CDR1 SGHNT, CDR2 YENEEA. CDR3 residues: CASSPGLEGRETQYF. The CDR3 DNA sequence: TGTGCCAGCAGCCCCGGACTAGAAGGTAGAGAGACCCAGTACTTC. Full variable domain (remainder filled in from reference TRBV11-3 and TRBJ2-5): EAGVVQSPRYKIIEKKQPVAFWCNPISGHNTLYWYLQNLGQGPELLIRYENEEAVDDSQLPKDRFSAERLKGVDSTLKIQPAELGDSAVYLCASSPGLEGRETQYFGPGTRLLVL.

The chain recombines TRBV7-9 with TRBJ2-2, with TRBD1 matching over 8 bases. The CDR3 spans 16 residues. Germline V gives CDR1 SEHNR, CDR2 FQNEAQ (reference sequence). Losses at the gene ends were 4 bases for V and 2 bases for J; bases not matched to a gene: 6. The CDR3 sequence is CASSSTGTGNTGELFF. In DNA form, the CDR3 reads TGTGCCAGCAGCTCAACCGGGACAGGCAACACCGGGGAGCTGTTTTTT.

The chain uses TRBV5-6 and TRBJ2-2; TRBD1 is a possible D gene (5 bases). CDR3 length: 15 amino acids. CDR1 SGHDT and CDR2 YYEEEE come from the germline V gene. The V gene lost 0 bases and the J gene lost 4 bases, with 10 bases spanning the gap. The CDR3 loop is CASSLDPQGTGELFF. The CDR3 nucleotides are TGTGCCAGCAGCTTGGATCCTCAGGGCACCGGGGAGCTGTTTTTT.

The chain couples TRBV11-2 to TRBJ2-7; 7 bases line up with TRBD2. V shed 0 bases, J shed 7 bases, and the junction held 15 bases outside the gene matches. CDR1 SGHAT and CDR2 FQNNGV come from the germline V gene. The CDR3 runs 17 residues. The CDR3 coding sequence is TGTGCCAGCAGCTTAGATCGTGGTGGGAGGGGATTGAGGGAGCAGTACTTC. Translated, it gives CASSLDRGGRGLREQYF.